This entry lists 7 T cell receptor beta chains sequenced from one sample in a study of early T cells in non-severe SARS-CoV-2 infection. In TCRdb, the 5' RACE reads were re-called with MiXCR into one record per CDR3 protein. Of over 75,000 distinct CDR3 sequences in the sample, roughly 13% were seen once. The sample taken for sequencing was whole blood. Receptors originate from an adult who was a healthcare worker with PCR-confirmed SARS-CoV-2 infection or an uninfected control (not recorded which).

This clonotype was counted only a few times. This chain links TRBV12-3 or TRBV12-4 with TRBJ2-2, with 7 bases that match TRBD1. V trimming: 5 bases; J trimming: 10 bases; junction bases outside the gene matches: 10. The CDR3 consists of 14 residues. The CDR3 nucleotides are TGTGCCAGCAGTCTCACAGGGGCCGGAGCGGAGCTGTTTTTT. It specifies CASSLTGAGAELFF.

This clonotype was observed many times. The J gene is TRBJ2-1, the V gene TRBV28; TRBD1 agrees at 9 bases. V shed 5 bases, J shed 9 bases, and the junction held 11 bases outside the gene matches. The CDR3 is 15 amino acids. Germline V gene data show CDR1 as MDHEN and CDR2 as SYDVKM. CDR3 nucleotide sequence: TGTGCCAGCAGTCTTGGGGGGGACAGGGTGCGTGAGCAGTTCTTC. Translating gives CASSLGGDRVREQFF.

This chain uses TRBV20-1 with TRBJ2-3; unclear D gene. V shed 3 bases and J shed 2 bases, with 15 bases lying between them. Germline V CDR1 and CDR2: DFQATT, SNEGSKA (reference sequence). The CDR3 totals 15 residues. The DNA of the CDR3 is TGCAGTGCTAGGGATCTAGTTGTGACCACAGATACGCAGTATTTT. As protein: CSARDLVVTTDTQYF.

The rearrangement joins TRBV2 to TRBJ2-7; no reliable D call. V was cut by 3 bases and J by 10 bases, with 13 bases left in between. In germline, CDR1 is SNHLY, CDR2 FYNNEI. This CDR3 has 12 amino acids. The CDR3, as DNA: TGTGCCAGCAGTGAGGGAAGACTTGATCAGTACTTC. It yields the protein CASSEGRLDQYF.

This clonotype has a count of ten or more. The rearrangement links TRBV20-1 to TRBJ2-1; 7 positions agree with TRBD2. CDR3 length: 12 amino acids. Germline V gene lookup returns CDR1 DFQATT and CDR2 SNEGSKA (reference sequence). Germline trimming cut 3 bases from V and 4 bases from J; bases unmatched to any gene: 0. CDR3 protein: CSARGGYNEQFF. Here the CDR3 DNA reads TGCAGTGCTAGGGGGGGGTACAATGAGCAGTTCTTC.

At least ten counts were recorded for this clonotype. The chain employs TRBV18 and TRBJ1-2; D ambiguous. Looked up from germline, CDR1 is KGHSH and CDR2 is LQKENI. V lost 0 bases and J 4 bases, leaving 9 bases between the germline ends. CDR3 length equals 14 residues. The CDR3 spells CASSPPYRSYGYTF. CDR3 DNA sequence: TGTGCCAGCTCACCACCGTACAGAAGCTATGGCTACACCTTC.

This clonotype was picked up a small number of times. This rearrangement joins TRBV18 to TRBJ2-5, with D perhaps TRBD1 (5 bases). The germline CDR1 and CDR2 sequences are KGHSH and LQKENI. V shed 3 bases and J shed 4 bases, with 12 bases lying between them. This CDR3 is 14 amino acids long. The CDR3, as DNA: TGTGCCAGCTCACCCCAGGGTCTCCGAGAGACCCAGTACTTC. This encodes CASSPQGLRETQYF.